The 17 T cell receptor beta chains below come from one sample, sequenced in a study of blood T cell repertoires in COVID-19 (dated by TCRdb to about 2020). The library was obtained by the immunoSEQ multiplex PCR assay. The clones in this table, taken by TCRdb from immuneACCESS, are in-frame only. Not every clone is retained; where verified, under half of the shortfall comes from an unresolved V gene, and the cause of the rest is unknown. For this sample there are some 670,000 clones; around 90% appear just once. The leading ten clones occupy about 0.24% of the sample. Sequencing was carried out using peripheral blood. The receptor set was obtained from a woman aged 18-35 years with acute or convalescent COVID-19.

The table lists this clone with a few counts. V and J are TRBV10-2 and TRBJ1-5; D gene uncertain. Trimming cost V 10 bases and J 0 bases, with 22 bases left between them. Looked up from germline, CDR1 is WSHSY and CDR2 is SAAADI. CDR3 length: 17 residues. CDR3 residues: CATRESSILYSNQPQHF. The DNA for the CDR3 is TGCGCCACCCGGGAATCATCGATCTTATATAGCAATCAGCCCCAGCATTTT.

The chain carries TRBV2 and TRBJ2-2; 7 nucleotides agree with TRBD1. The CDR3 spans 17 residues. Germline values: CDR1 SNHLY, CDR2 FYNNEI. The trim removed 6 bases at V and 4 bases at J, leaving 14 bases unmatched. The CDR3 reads CASSRLVAGGATGELFF. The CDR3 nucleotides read TGTGCCAGCAGCCGGTTGGTGGCAGGGGGTGCCACCGGGGAGCTGTTTTTT.

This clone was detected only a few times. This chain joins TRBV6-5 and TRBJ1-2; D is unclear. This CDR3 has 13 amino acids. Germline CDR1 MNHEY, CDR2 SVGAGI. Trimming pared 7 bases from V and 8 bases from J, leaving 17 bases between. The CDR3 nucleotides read TGTGCCAGCAATAGTGCCTCCGCGGAGGGCTACACCTTC. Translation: CASNSASAEGYTF.

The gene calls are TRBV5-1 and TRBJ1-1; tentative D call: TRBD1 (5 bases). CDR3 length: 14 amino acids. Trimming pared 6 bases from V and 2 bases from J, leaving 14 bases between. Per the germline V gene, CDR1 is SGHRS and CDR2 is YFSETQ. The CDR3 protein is CASTWGEGNTEAFF. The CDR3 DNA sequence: TGCGCCAGCACCTGGGGGGAGGGAAACACTGAAGCTTTCTTT.

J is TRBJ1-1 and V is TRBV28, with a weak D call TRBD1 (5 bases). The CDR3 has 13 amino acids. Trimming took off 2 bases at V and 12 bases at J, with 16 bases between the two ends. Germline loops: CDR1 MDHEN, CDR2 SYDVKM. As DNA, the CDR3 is TGTGCCAGCAGTTTAATCGGTGGGGCCGGATCTTTCTTT. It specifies CASSLIGGAGSFF.

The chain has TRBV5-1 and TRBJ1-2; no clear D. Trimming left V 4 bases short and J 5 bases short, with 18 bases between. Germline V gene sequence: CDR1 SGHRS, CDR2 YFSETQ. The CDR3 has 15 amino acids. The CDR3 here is CASSPGRGPGYGYTF. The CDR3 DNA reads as TGCGCCAGCAGCCCCGGCCGGGGTCCGGGGTATGGCTACACCTTC. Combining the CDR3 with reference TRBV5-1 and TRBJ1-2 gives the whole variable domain KAGVTQTPRYLIKTRGQQVTLSCSPISGHRSVSWYQQTPGQGLQFLFEYFSETQRNKGNFPGRFSGRQFSNSRSEMNVSTLELGDSALYLCASSPGRGPGYGYTFGSGTRLTVV.

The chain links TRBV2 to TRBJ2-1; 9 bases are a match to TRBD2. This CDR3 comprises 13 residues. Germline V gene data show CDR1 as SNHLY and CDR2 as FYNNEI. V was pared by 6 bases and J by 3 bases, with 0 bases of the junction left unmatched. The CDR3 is CASRLAGYNEQFF. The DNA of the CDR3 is TGTGCCAGCAGACTAGCGGGCTACAATGAGCAGTTCTTC.

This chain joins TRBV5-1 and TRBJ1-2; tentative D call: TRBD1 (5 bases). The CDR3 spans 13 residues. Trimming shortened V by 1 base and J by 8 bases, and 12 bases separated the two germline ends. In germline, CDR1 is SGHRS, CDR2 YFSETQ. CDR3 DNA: TGCGCCAGCAGCTTGCAGGGTGATTGGGGCTACACCTTC. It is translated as CASSLQGDWGYTF. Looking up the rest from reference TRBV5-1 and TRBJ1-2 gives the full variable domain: KAGVTQTPRYLIKTRGQQVTLSCSPISGHRSVSWYQQTPGQGLQFLFEYFSETQRNKGNFPGRFSGRQFSNSRSEMNVSTLELGDSALYLCASSLQGDWGYTFGSGTRLTVV.

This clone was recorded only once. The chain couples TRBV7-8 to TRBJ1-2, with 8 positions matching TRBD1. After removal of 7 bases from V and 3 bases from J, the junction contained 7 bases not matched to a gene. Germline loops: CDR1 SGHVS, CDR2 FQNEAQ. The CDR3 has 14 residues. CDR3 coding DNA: TGTGCCAGCACCTCCGGACAGGGTCACTATGGCTACACCTTC. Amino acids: CASTSGQGHYGYTF.

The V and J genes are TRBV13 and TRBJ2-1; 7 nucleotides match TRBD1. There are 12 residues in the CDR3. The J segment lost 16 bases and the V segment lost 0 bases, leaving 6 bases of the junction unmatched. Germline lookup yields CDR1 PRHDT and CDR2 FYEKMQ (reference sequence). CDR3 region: CASSLGRQGCFF. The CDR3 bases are TGTGCCAGCAGCTTAGGGAGACAGGGTTGCTTCTTC.

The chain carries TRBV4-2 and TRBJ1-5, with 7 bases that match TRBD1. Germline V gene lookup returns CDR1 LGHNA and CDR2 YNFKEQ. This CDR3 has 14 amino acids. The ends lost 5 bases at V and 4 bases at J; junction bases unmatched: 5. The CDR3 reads CASSSDRSNQPQHF. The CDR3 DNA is TGTGCCAGCAGCTCGGACAGGTCTAATCAGCCCCAGCATTTT.

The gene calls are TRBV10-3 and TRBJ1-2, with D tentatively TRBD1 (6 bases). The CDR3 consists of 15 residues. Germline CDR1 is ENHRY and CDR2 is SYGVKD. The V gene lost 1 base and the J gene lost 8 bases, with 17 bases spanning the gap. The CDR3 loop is CAISEWRGAPRGYTF. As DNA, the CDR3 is TGTGCCATCAGTGAGTGGCGGGGGGCGCCGCGCGGCTACACCTTC.

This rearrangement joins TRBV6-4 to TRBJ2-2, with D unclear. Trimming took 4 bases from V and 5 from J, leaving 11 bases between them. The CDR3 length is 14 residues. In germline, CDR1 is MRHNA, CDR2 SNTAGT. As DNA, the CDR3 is TGTGCCAGCAGTGCACGGGTGGAGACCGGGGAGCTGTTTTTT. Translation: CASSARVETGELFF.

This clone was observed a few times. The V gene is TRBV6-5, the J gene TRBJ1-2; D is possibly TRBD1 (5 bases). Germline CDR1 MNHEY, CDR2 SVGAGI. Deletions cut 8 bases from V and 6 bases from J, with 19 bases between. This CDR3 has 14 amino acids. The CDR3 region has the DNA TGTGCCAGCGGGGGAGGGGACGGTATAGATGGCTACACCTTC. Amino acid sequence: CASGGGDGIDGYTF.

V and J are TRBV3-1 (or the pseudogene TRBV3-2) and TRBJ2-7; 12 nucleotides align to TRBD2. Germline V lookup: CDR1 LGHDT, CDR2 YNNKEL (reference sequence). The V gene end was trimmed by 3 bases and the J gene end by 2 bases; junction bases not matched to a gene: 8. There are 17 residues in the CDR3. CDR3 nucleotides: TGTGCCAGCAGCCAGACTAGCGGGGGCCGAACCACCTACGAGCAGTACTTC. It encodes CASSQTSGGRTTYEQYF.

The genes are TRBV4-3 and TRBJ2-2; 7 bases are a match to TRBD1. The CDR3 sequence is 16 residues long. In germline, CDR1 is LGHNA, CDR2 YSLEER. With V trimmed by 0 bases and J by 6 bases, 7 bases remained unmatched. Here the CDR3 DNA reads TGCGCCAGCAGCCAAGATCCACAGGGGATCGCCGGGGAGCTGTTTTTT. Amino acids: CASSQDPQGIAGELFF.

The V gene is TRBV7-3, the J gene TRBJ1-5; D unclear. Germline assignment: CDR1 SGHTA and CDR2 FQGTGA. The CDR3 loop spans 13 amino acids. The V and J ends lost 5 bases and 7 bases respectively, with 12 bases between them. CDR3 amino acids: CASSLERGQPQHF. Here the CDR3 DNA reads TGTGCCAGCAGCCTCGAGCGGGGACAGCCCCAGCATTTT.